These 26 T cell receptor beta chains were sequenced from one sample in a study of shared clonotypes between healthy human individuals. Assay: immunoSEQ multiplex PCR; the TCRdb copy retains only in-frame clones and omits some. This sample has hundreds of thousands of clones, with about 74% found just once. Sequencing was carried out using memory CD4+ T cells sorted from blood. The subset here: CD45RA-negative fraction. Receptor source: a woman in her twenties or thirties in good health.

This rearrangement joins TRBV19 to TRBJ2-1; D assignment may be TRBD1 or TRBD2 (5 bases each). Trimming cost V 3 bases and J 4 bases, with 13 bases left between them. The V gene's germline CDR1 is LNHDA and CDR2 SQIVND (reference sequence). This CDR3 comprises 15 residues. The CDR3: CASSIRGTPYNEQFF. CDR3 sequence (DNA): TGTGCCAGTAGTATCCGAGGGACCCCATACAATGAGCAGTTCTTC.

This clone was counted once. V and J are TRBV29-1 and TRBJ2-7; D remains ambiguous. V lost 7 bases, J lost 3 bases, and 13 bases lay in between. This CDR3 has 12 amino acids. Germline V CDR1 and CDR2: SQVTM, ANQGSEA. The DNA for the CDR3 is TGCAGCGCCGTAGGACCCCGCTACGAGCAGTACTTC. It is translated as CSAVGPRYEQYF.

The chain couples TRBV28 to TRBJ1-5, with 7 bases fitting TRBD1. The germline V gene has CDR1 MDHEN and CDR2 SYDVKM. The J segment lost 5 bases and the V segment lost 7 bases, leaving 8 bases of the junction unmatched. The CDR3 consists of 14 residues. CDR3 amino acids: CASTPGDRYQPQHF. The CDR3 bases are TGTGCCAGCACACCCGGGGACAGATATCAGCCCCAGCATTTT.

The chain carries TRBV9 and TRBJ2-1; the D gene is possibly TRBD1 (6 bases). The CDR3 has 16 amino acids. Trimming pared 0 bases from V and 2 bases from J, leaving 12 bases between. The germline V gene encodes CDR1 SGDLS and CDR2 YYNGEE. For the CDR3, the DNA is TGTGCCAGCAGCGTAGTTGGGGGCCAGACCTACAATGAGCAGTTCTTC. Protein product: CASSVVGGQTYNEQFF.

CDR3 sequence (DNA): TGCGCCAGTAGGGGGCTACGGAACACCGGGGAGCTGTTTTTT. Protein sequence: CASRGLRNTGELFF. The chain couples TRBV10-2 to TRBJ2-2; TRBD1 matches at 7 bases. There are 14 residues in the CDR3. Trimming cost V 9 bases and J 1 base; bases outside gene matches: 5. The V gene's germline CDR1 is WSHSY and CDR2 SAAADI.

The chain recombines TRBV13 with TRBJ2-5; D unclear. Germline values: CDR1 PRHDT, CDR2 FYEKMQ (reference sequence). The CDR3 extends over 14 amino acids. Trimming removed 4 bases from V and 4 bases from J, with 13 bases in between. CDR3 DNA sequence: TGTGCCAGCAGCTCAAAGCAGGCGGCAGAGACCCAGTACTTC. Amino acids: CASSSKQAAETQYF.

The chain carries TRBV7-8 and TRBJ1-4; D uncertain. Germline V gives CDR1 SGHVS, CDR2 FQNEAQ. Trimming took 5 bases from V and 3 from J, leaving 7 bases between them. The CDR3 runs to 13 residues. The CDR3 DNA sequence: TGTGCCAGCAGCCAGACGTCTAATGAAAAACTGTTTTTT. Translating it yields CASSQTSNEKLFF.

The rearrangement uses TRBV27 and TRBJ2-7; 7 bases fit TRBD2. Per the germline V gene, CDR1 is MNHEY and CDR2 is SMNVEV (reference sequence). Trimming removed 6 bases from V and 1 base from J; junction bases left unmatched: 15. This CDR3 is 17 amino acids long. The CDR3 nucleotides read TGTGCCAGCAGCTCCATACAACTAGCGACCCGTTCCTACGAGCAGTACTTC. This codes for CASSSIQLATRSYEQYF.

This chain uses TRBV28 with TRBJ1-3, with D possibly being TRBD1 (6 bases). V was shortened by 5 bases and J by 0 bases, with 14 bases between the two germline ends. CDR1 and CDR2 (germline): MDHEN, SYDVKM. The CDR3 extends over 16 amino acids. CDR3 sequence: CASSVPQGTSGNTIYF. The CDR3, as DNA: TGTGCCAGCAGTGTACCACAGGGAACCTCTGGAAACACCATATATTTT.

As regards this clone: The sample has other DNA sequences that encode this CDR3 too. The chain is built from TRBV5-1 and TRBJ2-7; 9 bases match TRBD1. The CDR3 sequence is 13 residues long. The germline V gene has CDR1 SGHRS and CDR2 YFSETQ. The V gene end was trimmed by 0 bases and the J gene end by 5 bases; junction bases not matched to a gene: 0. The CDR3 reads CASSLGQGDEQYF. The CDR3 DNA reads TGCGCCAGCAGCTTGGGACAGGGGGACGAGCAGTACTTC.

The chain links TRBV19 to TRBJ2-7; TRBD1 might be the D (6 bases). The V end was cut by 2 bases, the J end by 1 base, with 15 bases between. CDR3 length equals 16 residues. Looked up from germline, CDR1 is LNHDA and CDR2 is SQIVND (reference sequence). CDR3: CASSIRGWADSYEQYF. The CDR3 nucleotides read TGTGCCAGTAGTATAAGGGGGTGGGCCGATTCCTACGAGCAGTACTTC.

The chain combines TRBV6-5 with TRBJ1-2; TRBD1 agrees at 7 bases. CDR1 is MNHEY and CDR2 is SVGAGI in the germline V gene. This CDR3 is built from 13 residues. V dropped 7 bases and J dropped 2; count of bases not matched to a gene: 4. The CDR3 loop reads CASTRDSNYGYTF. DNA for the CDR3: TGTGCCAGCACCCGGGACAGCAACTATGGCTACACCTTC.

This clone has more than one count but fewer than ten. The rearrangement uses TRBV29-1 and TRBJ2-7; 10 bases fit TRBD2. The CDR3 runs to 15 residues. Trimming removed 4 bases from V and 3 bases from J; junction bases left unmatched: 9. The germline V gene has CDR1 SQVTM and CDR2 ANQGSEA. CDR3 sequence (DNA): TGCAGCGTTGTGTCTAGCGGGAGCAGGGACTACGAGCAGTACTTC. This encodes CSVVSSGSRDYEQYF.

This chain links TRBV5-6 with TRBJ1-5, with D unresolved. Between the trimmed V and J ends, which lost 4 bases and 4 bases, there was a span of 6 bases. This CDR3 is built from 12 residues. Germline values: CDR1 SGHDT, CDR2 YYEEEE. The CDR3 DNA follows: TGTGCCAGCAGCGGAGGAAATCAGCCCCAGCATTTT. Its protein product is CASSGGNQPQHF. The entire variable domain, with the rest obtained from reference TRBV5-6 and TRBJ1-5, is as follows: DAGVTQSPTHLIKTRGQQVTLRCSPKSGHDTVSWYQQALGQGPQFIFQYYEEEERQRGNFPDRFSGHQFPNYSSELNVNALLLGDSALYLCASSGGNQPQHFGDGTRLSIL.

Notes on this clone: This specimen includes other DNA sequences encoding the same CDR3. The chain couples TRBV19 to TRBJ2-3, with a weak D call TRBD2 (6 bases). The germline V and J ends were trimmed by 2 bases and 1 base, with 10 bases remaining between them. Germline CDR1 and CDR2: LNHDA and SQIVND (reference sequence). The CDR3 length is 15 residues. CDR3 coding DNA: TGTGCCAGTAGTATAACCGGAGGGGGCACAGATACGCAGTATTTT. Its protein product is CASSITGGGTDTQYF.

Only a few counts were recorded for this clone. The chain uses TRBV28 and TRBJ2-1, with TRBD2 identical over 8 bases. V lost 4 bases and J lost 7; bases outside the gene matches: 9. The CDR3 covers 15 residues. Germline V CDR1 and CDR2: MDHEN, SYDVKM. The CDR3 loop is CASSSPGLGGNEQFF. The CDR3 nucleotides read TGTGCCAGCAGTTCCCCGGGACTAGGGGGGAATGAGCAGTTCTTC.

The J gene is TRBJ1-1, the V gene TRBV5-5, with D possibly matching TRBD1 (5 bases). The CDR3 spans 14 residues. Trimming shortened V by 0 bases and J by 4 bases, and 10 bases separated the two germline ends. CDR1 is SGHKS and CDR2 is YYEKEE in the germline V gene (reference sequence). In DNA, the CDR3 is TGTGCCAGCAGCTTGGCCCTAGGGACCACTGAAGCTTTCTTT. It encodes CASSLALGTTEAFF.

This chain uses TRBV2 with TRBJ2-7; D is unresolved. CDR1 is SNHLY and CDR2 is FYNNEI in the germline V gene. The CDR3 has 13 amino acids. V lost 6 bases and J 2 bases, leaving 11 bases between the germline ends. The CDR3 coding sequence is TGTGCCAGCAGCGTCGCAGTAGCCTACGAGCAGTACTTC. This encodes CASSVAVAYEQYF.

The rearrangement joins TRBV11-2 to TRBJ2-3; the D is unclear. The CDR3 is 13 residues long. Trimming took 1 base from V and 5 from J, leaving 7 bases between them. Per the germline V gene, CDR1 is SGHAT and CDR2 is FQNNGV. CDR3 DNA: TGTGCCAGCAGCTTAGGTGGTAGAGATACGCAGTATTTT. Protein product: CASSLGGRDTQYF.

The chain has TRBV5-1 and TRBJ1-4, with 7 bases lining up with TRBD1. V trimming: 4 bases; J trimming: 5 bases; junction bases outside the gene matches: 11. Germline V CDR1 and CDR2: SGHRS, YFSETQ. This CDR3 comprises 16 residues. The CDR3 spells CASSPGGAPRNEKLFF. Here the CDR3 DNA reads TGCGCCAGCAGCCCAGGGGGGGCGCCCCGGAATGAAAAACTGTTTTTT.

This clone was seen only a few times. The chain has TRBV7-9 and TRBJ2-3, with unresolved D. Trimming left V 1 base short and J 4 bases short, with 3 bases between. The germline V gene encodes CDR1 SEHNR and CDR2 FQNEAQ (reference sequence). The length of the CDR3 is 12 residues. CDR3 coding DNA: TGTGCCAGCAGCTTAGTTTCAGATACGCAGTATTTT. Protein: CASSLVSDTQYF. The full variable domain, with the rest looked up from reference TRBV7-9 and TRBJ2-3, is DTGVSQNPRHKITKRGQNVTFRCDPISEHNRLYWYRQTLGQGPEFLTYFQNEAQLEKSRLLSDRFSAERPKGSFSTLEIQRTEQGDSAMYLCASSLVSDTQYFGPGTRLTVL.

The CDR3 sequence: CASSFGGGGRGEKLFF. CDR3 coding DNA: TGTGCCAGCAGCTTTGGCGGCGGAGGGAGGGGTGAAAAACTGTTTTTT. J is TRBJ1-4 and V is TRBV7-2, with D possibly TRBD1 on 5 matching bases. V was cut by 3 bases and J by 7 bases, with 18 bases left in between. The CDR3 sequence is 16 residues long. CDR1 is SGHTA, CDR2 FQGNSA, per germline.

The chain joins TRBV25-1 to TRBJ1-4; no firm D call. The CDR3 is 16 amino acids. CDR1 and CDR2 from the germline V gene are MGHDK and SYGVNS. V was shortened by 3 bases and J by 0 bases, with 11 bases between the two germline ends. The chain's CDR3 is CASSDGITATNEKLFF. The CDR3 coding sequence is TGTGCCAGCAGTGATGGAATAACGGCAACTAATGAAAAACTGTTTTTT.

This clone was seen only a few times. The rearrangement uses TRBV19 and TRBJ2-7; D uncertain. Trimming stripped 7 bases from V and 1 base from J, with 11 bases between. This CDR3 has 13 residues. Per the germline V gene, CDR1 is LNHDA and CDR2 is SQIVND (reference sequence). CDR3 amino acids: CASTNWSSYEQYF. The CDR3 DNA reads TGTGCCAGTACGAACTGGAGTTCCTACGAGCAGTACTTC.

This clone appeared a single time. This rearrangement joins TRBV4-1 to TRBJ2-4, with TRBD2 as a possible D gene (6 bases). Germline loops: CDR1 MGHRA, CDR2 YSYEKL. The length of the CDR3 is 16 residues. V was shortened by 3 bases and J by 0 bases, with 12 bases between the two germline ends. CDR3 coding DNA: TGCGCCAGCAGCCAGGGACTTCGAGTAGCCAAAAACATTCAGTACTTC. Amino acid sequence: CASSQGLRVAKNIQYF.

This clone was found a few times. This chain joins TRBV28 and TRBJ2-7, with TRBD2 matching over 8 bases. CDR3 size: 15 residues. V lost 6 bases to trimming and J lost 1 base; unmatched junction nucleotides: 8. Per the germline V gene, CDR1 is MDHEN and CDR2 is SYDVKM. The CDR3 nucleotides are TGTGCCAGCAGCCCCCCTGCGGGAGGATCCTACGAGCAGTACTTC. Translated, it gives CASSPPAGGSYEQYF.